The 28 T cell receptor beta chains given below trace back to one sample, sequenced in a study of blood T cell repertoires in COVID-19. Only in-frame clones appear in the TCRdb table, and some are missing; sequencing was by immunoSEQ multiplex PCR. This table holds approximately 250,000 clones, nearly 85% found once. Sequenced material: peripheral blood. All receptors come from a human donor in a cohort sampled during active COVID-19.

The rearrangement links TRBV12-3 or TRBV12-4 to TRBJ2-5; 7 bases align to TRBD1. The CDR3 is 13 amino acids. The junction had 2 bases not matched to a gene; V was cut back by 2 bases and J by 5 bases. The DNA of the CDR3 is TGTGCCAGCAGTTTAAAGGGGGCCGAGACCCAGTACTTC. Its translation: CASSLKGAETQYF.

This chain joins TRBV18 and TRBJ2-7, with D possibly matching TRBD2 (6 bases). The CDR3 is made up of 17 amino acids. V lost 0 bases, J lost 1 base, and 16 bases lay in between. CDR1 and CDR2 (germline): KGHSH, LQKENI. CDR3 loop: CASSPPVIVAGSYEQYF. CDR3 coding DNA: TGTGCCAGCTCACCACCAGTAATTGTTGCGGGATCCTACGAGCAGTACTTC. Drawing the rest from reference TRBV18 and TRBJ2-7, the complete variable domain is NAGVMQNPRHLVRRRGQEARLRCSPMKGHSHVYWYRQLPEEGLKFMVYLQKENIIDESGMPKERFSAEFPKEGPSILRIQQVVRGDSAAYFCASSPPVIVAGSYEQYFGPGTRLTVT.

The count of this clone is one. The identical CDR3 is also encoded by other nucleotide sequences in the sample. The V gene is TRBV3-1 (or the pseudogene TRBV3-2), the J gene TRBJ2-7; D uncertain. Per germline, CDR1 LGHDT and CDR2 YNNKEL (reference sequence). The V gene lost 4 bases and the J gene lost 3 bases, with 10 bases spanning the gap. The CDR3 runs 13 residues. In DNA, the CDR3 is TGTGCCAGCAGCCCCCGACTCGGCTACGAGCAGTACTTC. The encoded protein is CASSPRLGYEQYF.

The rearrangement links TRBV30 to TRBJ1-1, with TRBD1 matching over 11 bases. Trimming removed 2 bases from V and 10 bases from J; junction bases left unmatched: 6. This CDR3 comprises 13 residues. Germline assignment: CDR1 GTSNPN and CDR2 SVGIG (reference sequence). CDR3 in amino acids: CAWSRTGGAGAFF. Written as DNA, the CDR3 is TGTGCCTGGAGTAGGACAGGGGGCGCCGGAGCTTTCTTT.

The chain has TRBV5-4 and TRBJ2-2; D possibly corresponds to TRBD1 (6 bases). The germline V gene encodes CDR1 SGHNT and CDR2 YYREEE (reference sequence). V gave up 4 bases and J gave up 2 bases, with 12 bases separating them. This CDR3 has 15 amino acids. CDR3 in amino acids: CASSHDRHNTGELFF. The DNA of the CDR3 is TGTGCCAGCAGCCATGACAGGCACAACACCGGGGAGCTGTTTTTT.

The chain links TRBV30 to TRBJ1-5, with D possibly being TRBD1 (5 bases). The CDR3 has 13 amino acids. V was pared by 2 bases and J by 5 bases, with 10 bases between. In germline, CDR1 is GTSNPN, CDR2 SVGIG (reference sequence). The CDR3 nucleotides read TGTGCCTGGAGTAGGAGGGGATATCAGCCCCAGCATTTT. This sequence encodes CAWSRRGYQPQHF.

This clone was recorded a few times. V is TRBV11-2 and J is TRBJ2-3; TRBD2 matches 11 bases. Germline loops: CDR1 SGHAT, CDR2 FQNNGV. The CDR3 sequence is 18 residues long. V was clipped by 7 bases and J by 7 bases; unmatched bases: 19. In DNA form, the CDR3 reads TGTGCCAGCACCCCAACTAGCGGGAGTTCCCTCTCAATGTATACGCAGTATTTT. It codes for CASTPTSGSSLSMYTQYF. Together with reference TRBV11-2 and TRBJ2-3, the CDR3 gives the full variable domain: EAGVAQSPRYKIIEKRQSVAFWCNPISGHATLYWYQQILGQGPKLLIQFQNNGVVDDSQLPKDRFSAERLKGVDSTLKIQPAKLEDSAVYLCASTPTSGSSLSMYTQYFGPGTRLTVL.

CDR3 loop: CASSHTSGRVSNEQFF. The CDR3 DNA sequence: TGTGCCAGCAGCCATACTAGCGGGAGAGTATCAAATGAGCAGTTCTTC. The chain has TRBV3-1 (or the pseudogene TRBV3-2) and TRBJ2-1, with 11 bases aligning to TRBD2. Germline V gives CDR1 LGHDT, CDR2 YNNKEL (reference sequence). The CDR3 has 16 amino acids. The J segment lost 7 bases and the V segment lost 3 bases, leaving 8 bases of the junction unmatched.

This clone was counted at least ten times. The DNA of the CDR3 is TGCGCCAGCAGCCAAGGGCACATCTATGGCTACACCTTC. It encodes CASSQGHIYGYTF. The chain joins TRBV4-1 to TRBJ1-2; D is undetermined. CDR1 and CDR2 (germline): MGHRA, YSYEKL. CDR3 length: 13 amino acids. The V gene lost 1 base and the J gene lost 4 bases, with 7 bases spanning the gap.

The chain combines TRBV3-1 (or the pseudogene TRBV3-2) with TRBJ2-1, with 13 nucleotides matching TRBD2. This CDR3 is 16 amino acids long. Trimming cost V 2 bases and J 10 bases; bases outside gene matches: 8. The germline V gene has CDR1 LGHDT and CDR2 YNNKEL (reference sequence). In DNA form, the CDR3 reads TGTGCCAGCAGCCAACCAGGACTAGCGGGAGTAGGCGAGCAGTTCTTC. It encodes CASSQPGLAGVGEQFF.

The V and J genes are TRBV6-5 and TRBJ2-7; TRBD1 agrees at 8 bases. J lost 6 bases, V lost 0 bases, and 7 bases had no gene match. The CDR3 runs 15 residues. The germline CDR1 and CDR2 sequences are MNHEY and SVGAGI. CDR3 protein: CASSYSKQGEGEQYF. The CDR3 bases are TGTGCCAGCAGTTACTCGAAACAGGGGGAAGGCGAGCAGTACTTC.

This clone was observed a few times. The chain couples TRBV12-3 or TRBV12-4 to TRBJ2-2; 8 nucleotides align to TRBD1. V was clipped by 5 bases and J by 6 bases; unmatched bases: 2. This CDR3 is 13 amino acids long. CDR3 region: CASSRQGPGELFF. In DNA, the CDR3 is TGTGCCAGCAGTAGACAGGGGCCCGGGGAGCTGTTTTTT.

The rearrangement links TRBV19 to TRBJ1-2; the match to TRBD1 covers 8 bases. This CDR3 comprises 14 residues. CDR1 and CDR2 (germline): LNHDA, SQIVND (reference sequence). V dropped 5 bases and J dropped 5; count of bases not matched to a gene: 7. The CDR3 reads CASSSTGELYGYTF. The CDR3 DNA is TGTGCCAGTAGTTCGACAGGGGAACTTTATGGCTACACCTTC.

This chain links TRBV7-9 with TRBJ2-1, with TRBD1 matching 9 bases. CDR1 SEHNR and CDR2 FQNEAQ come from the germline V gene (reference sequence). The CDR3 contains 15 residues. Trimming took 5 bases from V and 7 from J; bases not matched to a gene: 9. In DNA form, the CDR3 reads TGTGCCAGCAGCGACTGGGGGGACAGGGTGAATGAGCAGTTCTTC. Translation gives CASSDWGDRVNEQFF.

The chain links TRBV3-1 (or the pseudogene TRBV3-2) to TRBJ2-1, with D perhaps matching TRBD1 (6 bases). The CDR3 is made up of 15 amino acids. Looked up from germline, CDR1 is LGHDT and CDR2 is YNNKEL (reference sequence). V was trimmed by 4 bases and J by 0 bases, leaving 10 bases between them. CDR3 nucleotide sequence: TGTGCCAGCAGCCCGAGGGGGAGCTCCTACAATGAGCAGTTCTTC. Protein product: CASSPRGSSYNEQFF.

V and J are TRBV18 and TRBJ1-5; D gene uncertain. Trimming cost V 3 bases and J 6 bases, with 12 bases left between them. The CDR3 has 14 amino acids. Germline assignment: CDR1 KGHSH and CDR2 LQKENI. This CDR3 is CASSPGGEGQPQHF. CDR3 in DNA: TGTGCCAGCTCACCCGGCGGTGAAGGTCAGCCCCAGCATTTT. Using reference TRBV18 and TRBJ1-5 for the parts outside the CDR3, the full variable domain is NAGVMQNPRHLVRRRGQEARLRCSPMKGHSHVYWYRQLPEEGLKFMVYLQKENIIDESGMPKERFSAEFPKEGPSILRIQQVVRGDSAAYFCASSPGGEGQPQHFGDGTRLSIL.

The rearrangement links TRBV19 to TRBJ2-3; 14 bases are a match to TRBD2. Per germline, CDR1 LNHDA and CDR2 SQIVND (reference sequence). V gave up 7 bases and J gave up 6 bases; unmatched junction bases: 6. CDR3 length equals 15 residues. CDR3 sequence (DNA): TGTGCCAGTACCCAGACTAGCGGGGGGGCGGATACGCAGTATTTT. This translates into CASTQTSGGADTQYF.

The chain uses TRBV18 and TRBJ2-5; unclear D gene. This CDR3 has 16 amino acids. Trimming pared 2 bases from V and 2 bases from J, leaving 15 bases between. Germline V CDR1 and CDR2: KGHSH, LQKENI. CDR3 nucleotides: TGTGCCAGCTCACCAGATTCGGCAGCGCTTCAAGAGACCCAGTACTTC. The encoded protein is CASSPDSAALQETQYF.

In this sample, this clone turned up a few times. This chain uses TRBV5-8 with TRBJ1-2, with 7 bases fitting TRBD1. Unmatched junction bases numbered 9, after V lost 9 bases and J lost 4 bases. The CDR3 covers 13 residues. Germline assignment: CDR1 SGHTS and CDR2 YDEGEE. CDR3 coding DNA: TGTGCCACCAACAGGGGTAAGGGCTATGGCTACACCTTC. Protein: CATNRGKGYGYTF.

The chain employs TRBV7-2 and TRBJ2-7, with D perhaps matching TRBD1 (6 bases). Germline V gene lookup returns CDR1 SGHTA and CDR2 FQGNSA. The CDR3 extends over 15 amino acids. Trimming removed 3 bases at V and 1 base at J, with 13 bases between. In DNA, the CDR3 is TGTGCCAGCAGCTTGTCGTCAGGGGATTCCTACGAGCAGTACTTC. It codes for CASSLSSGDSYEQYF. The full variable domain, completed using reference TRBV7-2 and TRBJ2-7, is GAGVSQSPSNKVTEKGKDVELRCDPISGHTALYWYRQSLGQGLEFLIYFQGNSAPDKSGLPSDRFSAERTGGSVSTLTIQRTQQEDSAVYLCASSLSSGDSYEQYFGPGTRLTVT.

The chain uses TRBV5-1 and TRBJ1-2; 8 bases map to TRBD1. This CDR3 region has 15 residues. The junction had 7 bases not matched to a gene; V was cut back by 0 bases and J by 6 bases. Germline V gives CDR1 SGHRS, CDR2 YFSETQ. CDR3 DNA: TGCGCCAGCAGCTTGGAGGGCAGGGGGCGACATGGCTACACCTTC. Translating gives CASSLEGRGRHGYTF.

This clone was recorded only once. The chain links TRBV3-1 (or the pseudogene TRBV3-2) to TRBJ2-3; no reliable D call. From germline, CDR1 is LGHDT and CDR2 YNNKEL (reference sequence). Deletions cut 4 bases from V and 4 bases from J, with 9 bases between. This CDR3 contains 13 residues. CDR3 nucleotide sequence: TGTGCCAGCAGCCCACCGTCGGCAGATACGCAGTATTTT. This sequence encodes CASSPPSADTQYF.

The chain recombines TRBV7-9 with TRBJ1-6; 7 nucleotides line up with TRBD1. The ends lost 5 bases at V and 2 bases at J; junction bases unmatched: 3. Germline V gene sequence: CDR1 SEHNR, CDR2 FQNEAQ (reference sequence). This CDR3 comprises 15 residues. Here the CDR3 reads CASSPGTAYNSPLHF. CDR3 DNA sequence: TGTGCCAGCAGCCCAGGGACAGCCTATAATTCACCCCTCCACTTT.

The rearrangement uses TRBV5-8 and TRBJ2-3; 9 bases align to TRBD2. J was trimmed by 3 bases and V by 0 bases; bases with no gene match: 5. Per the germline V gene, CDR1 is SGHTS and CDR2 is YDEGEE. The CDR3 spans 16 residues. The CDR3 bases are TGTGCCAGCAGCTTGGTGGGTAGCGGGAGAACAGATACGCAGTATTTT. It yields the protein CASSLVGSGRTDTQYF.

This sequence joins TRBV5-5 and TRBJ1-6, with 10 positions matching TRBD1. J gave up 7 bases and V 1 base, and 2 bases lay outside the gene matches. The length of the CDR3 is 15 residues. The germline CDR1 and CDR2 sequences are SGHKS and YYEKEE (reference sequence). The CDR3: CASSLWTGGNSPLHF. CDR3 nucleotide sequence: TGTGCCAGCAGCTTGTGGACAGGGGGAAATTCACCCCTCCACTTT.

This clone was counted only a few times. The junction differs from germline at one of its ends, possibly a read error. This chain joins TRBV7-7 and TRBJ2-7; 9 bases are a match to TRBD1. This CDR3 spans 15 amino acids. Germline CDR1 SSHAT, CDR2 FNYEAQ (reference sequence). CDR3 region: CASSLDRGAIYEQYF. In nucleotides, the CDR3 is TGTGCTAGCAGCTTAGACAGGGGGGCGATCTACGAGCAGTACTTC.

The J gene is TRBJ2-1, the V gene TRBV6-5; D possibly corresponds to TRBD1 (6 bases). Trimming cost V 6 bases and J 9 bases, with 15 bases left between them. There are 13 residues in the CDR3. Looked up from germline, CDR1 is MNHEY and CDR2 is SVGAGI. CDR3 amino acids: CASSLNRVSEQFF. CDR3 DNA: TGTGCCAGCAGCCTAAACAGGGTATCTGAGCAGTTCTTC.

V usage is TRBV6-5 and J usage is TRBJ1-6; D is possibly TRBD1 (6 bases). V was clipped by 6 bases and J by 7 bases, with 16 bases between them. Germline V CDR1 and CDR2: MNHEY, SVGAGI. This CDR3 spans 15 amino acids. CDR3 sequence reads: CASRAAGTQNSPLHF. CDR3 coding DNA: TGTGCCAGCAGGGCGGCCGGGACACAGAATTCACCCCTCCACTTT.